These 23 T cell receptor beta chains came from one sample sequenced in a study of breast tumors, draining lymph nodes, adjacent tissues. Samples came from axillary lymph nodes draining the breast cancer. TCRdb processed the multiplex PCR reads anew with MiXCR; each CDR3 protein has one entry. The sample carries around 150,000 distinct CDR3 sequences, approximately 20% recorded once. The specimen was axillary lymph node tissue. The source is a female donor with breast cancer. Some clones in this sample may be carry-over from other donors' samples.

Ten or more counts support this clonotype. V usage is TRBV19 and J usage is TRBJ2-2; 10 bases fit TRBD1. The ends lost 7 bases at V and 5 bases at J; junction bases unmatched: 13. Per germline, CDR1 LNHDA and CDR2 SQIVND (reference sequence). The CDR3 runs 17 residues. CDR3 DNA: TGTGCCAGTACCCTAGGAGGGAGGACAGGGGGTACCGGGGAGCTGTTTTTT. Translated, it gives CASTLGGRTGGTGELFF.

For this clonotype: A read error may be the cause here, since a much bigger clone is one base away. This chain uses TRBV18 with TRBJ2-7, with D unclear. The CDR3 is made up of 12 amino acids. Germline CDR1 is KGHSH and CDR2 is LQKENI. Trimming removed 3 bases at V and 6 bases at J, with 9 bases between. CDR3 sequence reads: CASSPLGCEQYF. The CDR3 bases are TGTGCCAGCTCACCCCTAGGCTGCGAGCAGTACTTC.

Only one count was recorded for this clonotype. A read error may explain this, as a much larger clone is one base away. This is likely a read error, given that the CDR3 carries no conserved phenylalanine or tryptophan at its end. The gene calls are TRBV18 and TRBJ1-6, with a tentative D call TRBD1 (5 bases). V was pared by 3 bases and J by 5 bases, with 8 bases between. The CDR3 has 14 amino acids. In germline, CDR1 is KGHSH, CDR2 LQKENI. The CDR3 region is CASSPGTDNSPLHC. The CDR3, as DNA: TGTGCCAGCTCACCCGGGACGGATAATTCACCCCTCCACTGT.

This clonotype was picked up many times. The genes are TRBV29-1 and TRBJ2-7, with D possibly matching TRBD2 (6 bases). Germline assignment: CDR1 SQVTM and CDR2 ANQGSEA. CDR3 size: 15 residues. Trimming removed 7 bases at V and 0 bases at J, with 19 bases between. CDR3 residues: CSAAWGVISSYEQYF. In nucleotides, the CDR3 is TGCAGCGCCGCCTGGGGGGTAATAAGCTCCTACGAGCAGTACTTC.

For this clonotype: A much larger clonotype is one base distant, so this may be a read error. This sequence joins TRBV18 and TRBJ2-5; 9 bases are a match to TRBD2. Germline V gene data show CDR1 as KGHSH and CDR2 as LQKENI. V lost 3 bases, J lost 4 bases, and 9 bases stayed unmatched. The CDR3 length is 16 residues. The DNA for the CDR3 is TGTGCCAGCTCACCCTCACTAGCGGGCCGACGAGAGACCCAGTACTTC. As protein: CASSPSLAGRRETQYF.

This clonotype was recorded a few times. The CDR3 DNA reads as TGTGCCAGTAGTACCGGGACTAGCGGGAGAGCCGGGGAGCTGTTTTTT. Translation: CASSTGTSGRAGELFF. This rearrangement joins TRBV19 to TRBJ2-2, with 14 bases fitting TRBD2. Germline V gene sequence: CDR1 LNHDA, CDR2 SQIVND (reference sequence). V trimming: 4 bases; J trimming: 6 bases; junction bases outside the gene matches: 4. This CDR3 has 16 amino acids.

For this clonotype: Being one base from a much bigger clone, this may be a read error. This rearrangement joins TRBV5-1 to TRBJ2-2; TRBD1 or TRBD2 may be the D gene (6 bases each). The CDR3 has 17 amino acids. Germline V gene data show CDR1 as SGHRS and CDR2 as YFSETQ. V was shortened by 4 bases and J by 4 bases, with 20 bases between the two germline ends. This CDR3 reads CASSLERGGLPTGELFF. The CDR3 bases are TGCGCCAGCAGCCTGGAGAGAGGGGGACTCCCCACCGGGGAGCTGTTTTTT.

This clonotype was observed a few times. The chain employs TRBV27 and TRBJ2-3, with D perhaps matching TRBD1 (6 bases). Looked up from germline, CDR1 is MNHEY and CDR2 is SMNVEV (reference sequence). The CDR3 consists of 17 residues. V lost 4 bases and J lost 1, with 18 bases in between. The DNA for the CDR3 is TGTGCCAGCAGTTCTACCCGAGGGGGATATGGCACAGATACGCAGTATTTT. This gives the protein CASSSTRGGYGTDTQYF.

This clonotype came up many times. The V call is TRBV9, the J call TRBJ1-3; a possible D gene is TRBD1 (5 bases). The CDR3 is 17 residues long. Germline CDR1 SGDLS, CDR2 YYNGEE. The V gene lost 4 bases and the J gene lost 0 bases, with 17 bases spanning the gap. The CDR3 DNA sequence: TGTGCCAGCAGCCTAGGGGCCGTCAGGAGCTCTGGAAACACCATATATTTT. It yields the protein CASSLGAVRSSGNTIYF.

This clonotype occurred many times. The chain employs TRBV6-6 and TRBJ1-5; maybe TRBD1 (5 bases). Trimming took 6 bases from V and 0 from J, leaving 12 bases between them. The CDR3 totals 15 residues. Germline V lookup: CDR1 MNHNY, CDR2 SVGAGI (reference sequence). CDR3 nucleotides: TGTGCCAGCAGGGTGATGGACAATAGCAATCAGCCCCAGCATTTT. Amino acid sequence: CASRVMDNSNQPQHF.

A word on this clonotype: A single base separates this from a much larger clone, so it may be a read error. V and J are TRBV20-1 and TRBJ2-5; 8 bases line up with TRBD1. Germline V CDR1 and CDR2: DFQATT, SNEGSKA (reference sequence). The CDR3 is made up of 15 amino acids. Here the CDR3 reads CSARDPGTGQEAQYF. The CDR3 DNA sequence: TGCAGTGCTAGGGACCCCGGGACAGGCCAAGAGGCCCAGTACTTC.

This clonotype was detected ten times or more. The chain couples TRBV5-4 to TRBJ2-1, with a tentative D call TRBD2 (5 bases). This CDR3 has 16 residues. Deletions cut 0 bases from V and 1 base from J, with 11 bases between. From germline, CDR1 is SGHNT and CDR2 YYREEE (reference sequence). The CDR3 sequence: CASSLGASPSYNEQFF. In DNA form, the CDR3 reads TGTGCCAGCAGCTTGGGGGCTAGCCCGTCCTACAATGAGCAGTTCTTC.

This clonotype was counted ten times or more. The chain couples TRBV24-1 to TRBJ2-2; 7 nucleotides line up with TRBD1. V lost 6 bases and J lost 4; bases outside the gene matches: 7. The CDR3 totals 15 residues. From germline, CDR1 is KGHDR and CDR2 SFDVKD. CDR3 sequence (DNA): TGTGCCACCAGTTCTGACAGGGAGAGCACCGGGGAGCTGTTTTTT. Translated: CATSSDRESTGELFF.

This clonotype was recorded many times. The V and J genes are TRBV7-2 and TRBJ2-5; 14 nucleotides match TRBD2. This CDR3 region has 18 residues. Looked up from germline, CDR1 is SGHTA and CDR2 is FQGNSA. Germline trimming cut 6 bases from V and 5 bases from J; bases unmatched to any gene: 14. The CDR3 DNA reads as TGTGCCAGCAGAATCCGTGGACTAGCGGGAGGAGGGGGGGAGACCCAGTACTTC. Protein sequence: CASRIRGLAGGGGETQYF.

This clonotype was seen repeatedly, ten times or more. The genes are TRBV12-3 or TRBV12-4 and TRBJ2-7; TRBD2 aligns across 11 bases. The CDR3 is 16 amino acids. The trim removed 11 bases at V and 7 bases at J, leaving 19 bases unmatched. CDR3 nucleotides: TGTGCCTGCTCCGGGGTTCTGGGACTAGCGGTGAAGGAGCAGTACTTC. Its protein product is CACSGVLGLAVKEQYF.

Regarding this clonotype: A single base separates this from a much larger clone, so it may be a read error. It is likely a read error, because the conserved phenylalanine at the end of the CDR3 is missing. The J gene is TRBJ1-4, the V gene TRBV3-1; D is perhaps TRBD1 (5 bases). CDR1 is LGHDT, CDR2 YNNKEL, per germline (reference sequence). Trimming cost V 5 bases and J 7 bases, with 11 bases left between them. The CDR3 is 13 amino acids. CDR3 DNA: TGTGCCAGCAGCACCTACACAGGTGAAAAACTGTTTATT. This translates into CASSTYTGEKLFI.

This clonotype was observed at least ten times. The J gene is TRBJ2-1, the V gene TRBV15; 10 positions match TRBD1. The germline V gene has CDR1 LNHNV and CDR2 YYDKDF (reference sequence). This CDR3 is 16 amino acids long. The trim removed 5 bases at V and 3 bases at J, leaving 7 bases unmatched. The CDR3 is CATSAHRDRGYNEQFF. The CDR3 DNA reads as TGTGCCACCAGCGCTCACCGGGACAGGGGCTACAATGAGCAGTTCTTC. The variable domain in full, completed from reference TRBV15 and TRBJ2-1, reads DAMVIQNPRYQVTQFGKPVTLSCSQTLNHNVMYWYQQKSSQAPKLLFHYYDKDFNNEADTPDNFQSRRPNTSFCFLDIRSPGLGDTAMYLCATSAHRDRGYNEQFFGPGTRLTVL.

This clonotype has just a few counts. The rearrangement joins TRBV28 to TRBJ1-3, with D maybe TRBD1 (5 bases). The CDR3 length is 15 residues. Trimming removed 5 bases from V and 0 bases from J, with 11 bases in between. Per the germline V gene, CDR1 is MDHEN and CDR2 is SYDVKM. Here the CDR3 DNA reads TGTGCCAGCAGTCGGACGACAGTCTCTGGAAACACCATATATTTT. This translates into CASSRTTVSGNTIYF.

This clonotype was observed at least ten times. V usage is TRBV6-5 and J usage is TRBJ2-1; 11 bases align to TRBD2. J was trimmed by 7 bases and V by 2 bases; bases with no gene match: 4. The CDR3 loop spans 15 amino acids. The germline CDR1 and CDR2 sequences are MNHEY and SVGAGI. The CDR3 DNA is TGTGCCAGCAGTTACAGGTCTAGCGGGAGGAATGAGCAGTTCTTC. Translating gives CASSYRSSGRNEQFF.

About this clonotype itself: A read error is possible here, since a much larger clone lies one base away. Since no conserved phenylalanine or tryptophan closes the CDR3, a read error is the likely cause. This sequence joins TRBV2 and TRBJ1-6, with D perhaps TRBD1 (6 bases). The V and J ends lost 7 bases and 6 bases respectively, with 13 bases between them. The CDR3 loop spans 14 amino acids. CDR1 is SNHLY and CDR2 is FYNNEI in the germline V gene. Here the CDR3 DNA reads TGTGCCAGCACCACAGGGCAGGGTAATTCACCCCTCCACTCT. Translating it yields CASTTGQGNSPLHS.

This clonotype came up many times. This chain connects TRBV5-6 to TRBJ2-3; D is undetermined. Trimming pared 4 bases from V and 0 bases from J, leaving 18 bases between. Germline V gene sequence: CDR1 SGHDT, CDR2 YYEEEE. CDR3 length: 17 amino acids. CDR3 amino acids: CASSPPLTASSTDTQYF. CDR3 DNA: TGTGCCAGCAGCCCCCCGTTGACTGCCTCTAGCACAGATACGCAGTATTTT. Full variable domain (missing parts from reference TRBV5-6 and TRBJ2-3): DAGVTQSPTHLIKTRGQQVTLRCSPKSGHDTVSWYQQALGQGPQFIFQYYEEEERQRGNFPDRFSGHQFPNYSSELNVNALLLGDSALYLCASSPPLTASSTDTQYFGPGTRLTVL.

This clonotype was recorded many times. The J gene is TRBJ2-3, the V gene TRBV30; 10 bases are a match to TRBD2. Per the germline V gene, CDR1 is GTSNPN and CDR2 is SVGIG (reference sequence). The CDR3 runs 16 residues. The J segment lost 5 bases and the V segment lost 0 bases, leaving 8 bases of the junction unmatched. The CDR3 DNA sequence: TGTGCCTGGAGTGTATCAGGGACTAGCGCCCAAGATACGCAGTATTTT. It specifies CAWSVSGTSAQDTQYF.

This clonotype has ten or more counts. The genes are TRBV20-1 and TRBJ2-1; D is possibly TRBD1 or TRBD2 (5 bases each). Germline V gene data show CDR1 as DFQATT and CDR2 as SNEGSKA (reference sequence). This CDR3 is built from 16 residues. Trimming removed 2 bases from V and 3 bases from J, with 17 bases in between. In nucleotides, the CDR3 is TGCAGTGCTAGATCAGCGGAGGCAGGGAACTACAATGAGCAGTTCTTC. It yields the protein CSARSAEAGNYNEQFF.